These 21 T cell receptor beta chains were sequenced from one sample in a study of shared clonotypes between healthy human individuals (dated by TCRdb to 2019 to 2021). The library was built by means of the immunoSEQ multiplex PCR assay. TCRdb limited this immuneACCESS table to in-frame rearrangements with V and J called. A share of clones is missing; checked studies link under half to unresolved V genes, and the rest is unexplained. This sample gives over 800,000 clones in total; 85% to 95% of them show up just once. Less than 25% of the sample is held by the ten biggest clonotypes. CD8 naive samples were CD45RO-negative cells positively selected for CCR7, giving a CD45RA+CCR7+ population that excluded TemRA cells. The sample comprised naive CD8+ T cells sorted from blood. This specimen's cell subset or site label, interpreted: CD45RA+CCR7+. Receptors originate from a man aged 30 to 45 in good health.

The CDR3 DNA follows: TGTGCCAGCAGCCAAGGACTAGCGGGAGGGCTCTACAATGAGCAGTTCTTC. Its protein product is CASSQGLAGGLYNEQFF. The V gene is TRBV7-3, the J gene TRBJ2-1; TRBD2 matches 15 bases. CDR3 length equals 17 residues. V dropped 5 bases and J dropped 3; count of bases not matched to a gene: 5. The V gene's germline CDR1 is SGHTA and CDR2 FQGTGA.

This clone was counted once. This chain connects TRBV30 to TRBJ1-2; no clear D. In germline, CDR1 is GTSNPN, CDR2 SVGIG (reference sequence). Trimming shortened V by 1 base and J by 4 bases, and 13 bases separated the two germline ends. The CDR3 spans 14 residues. As DNA, the CDR3 is TGTGCCTGGAGTGACCAGGCAGAAACCTATGGCTACACCTTC. Translated: CAWSDQAETYGYTF.

CDR3 nucleotides: TGTGCCAGCAGCTTGGGAGGGACAAAGAATCAGCCCCAGCATTTT. This encodes CASSLGGTKNQPQHF. The chain employs TRBV5-6 and TRBJ1-5; possible D gene TRBD1, 6 bases. V was cut by 0 bases and J by 4 bases, with 11 bases left in between. The CDR3 is 15 amino acids. Germline V gene data show CDR1 as SGHDT and CDR2 as YYEEEE. Full variable domain (rest looked up from reference TRBV5-6 and TRBJ1-5): DAGVTQSPTHLIKTRGQQVTLRCSPKSGHDTVSWYQQALGQGPQFIFQYYEEEERQRGNFPDRFSGHQFPNYSSELNVNALLLGDSALYLCASSLGGTKNQPQHFGDGTRLSIL.

V and J are TRBV14 and TRBJ2-2; D ambiguous. Trimming stripped 4 bases from V and 7 bases from J, with 16 bases between. CDR3 size: 15 residues. Per the germline V gene, CDR1 is SGHDN and CDR2 is FVKESK. The CDR3 sequence is CASSPILRQDGELFF. CDR3 nucleotides: TGTGCCAGCAGCCCCATTCTTAGACAAGACGGGGAGCTGTTTTTT. Combining the CDR3 with reference TRBV14 and TRBJ2-2 gives the whole variable domain EAGVTQFPSHSVIEKGQTVTLRCDPISGHDNLYWYRRVMGKEIKFLLHFVKESKQDESGMPNNRFLAERTGGTYSTLKVQPAELEDSGVYFCASSPILRQDGELFFGEGSRLTVL.

This clone has just a few counts. This CDR3 is also generated by other DNA sequences in the sample. V gene TRBV6-4 combines with J gene TRBJ2-1; D ambiguous. With 0 bases removed from V and 0 bases from J, the gap between germline ends came to 6 bases. Germline CDR1 MRHNA, CDR2 SNTAGT. The CDR3 is 15 residues long. This chain's CDR3 is CASSDSAGSYNEQFF. The CDR3 DNA reads TGTGCCAGCAGTGACTCTGCAGGCTCCTACAATGAGCAGTTCTTC.

This chain connects TRBV19 to TRBJ2-1; 10 bases fit TRBD1. V was clipped by 7 bases and J by 10 bases; unmatched bases: 13. Germline values: CDR1 LNHDA, CDR2 SQIVND (reference sequence). The CDR3 contains 15 residues. The CDR3 spells CASNLPGQGLGEQFF. The CDR3 DNA reads TGTGCCAGTAATTTACCGGGACAGGGGTTGGGGGAGCAGTTCTTC.

This clone was found a few times. The sample contains more than one DNA sequence encoding this CDR3. This chain joins TRBV9 and TRBJ1-3; D not certain. This CDR3 is 12 amino acids long. The germline V and J ends were trimmed by 5 bases and 3 bases, with 6 bases remaining between them. Germline CDR1 is SGDLS and CDR2 is YYNGEE. The CDR3 DNA reads as TGTGCCAGCAGTGGCGATGGAAACACCATATATTTT. Amino acids: CASSGDGNTIYF.

The chain recombines TRBV27 with TRBJ2-6; D possibly corresponds to TRBD2 (6 bases). Trimming pared 8 bases from V and 0 bases from J, leaving 8 bases between. CDR1 MNHEY and CDR2 SMNVEV come from the germline V gene (reference sequence). CDR3 length: 14 residues. The CDR3 DNA follows: TGTGCCAGCTGGGACTTCTCTGGGGCCAACGTCCTGACTTTC. Encoded protein: CASWDFSGANVLTF.

V is TRBV21-1 and J is TRBJ2-5; the table's D call, TRBD1, was not checked against the DNA. TRBV21-1 is classified as a pseudogene. The CDR3 is 15 amino acids. The CDR3 DNA sequence: TGTGCCAGCAGCAACAGGGGCTACCTCCAAGAGACCCAGTACTTC. Amino acids: CASSNRGYLQETQYF.

The rearrangement uses TRBV11-2 and TRBJ2-1; 10 nucleotides align to TRBD2. Germline V gene lookup returns CDR1 SGHAT and CDR2 FQNNGV. Trimming at V came to 0 bases and at J to 6 bases, leaving 11 bases not matched to a gene. CDR3 length equals 18 residues. CDR3 nucleotides: TGTGCCAGCAGCTTAGATTGGTCTAGCCTAGCGGGAGTCAATGAGCAGTTCTTC. Its translation: CASSLDWSSLAGVNEQFF.

The CDR3 bases are TGTGCCAGCAGCGTAGCCGGTCAACTAGCGAACACCGGGGAGCTGTTTTTT. It is translated as CASSVAGQLANTGELFF. The genes are TRBV9 and TRBJ2-2, with D perhaps TRBD2 (5 bases). Per the germline V gene, CDR1 is SGDLS and CDR2 is YYNGEE. The CDR3 runs to 17 residues. V was pared by 0 bases and J by 0 bases, with 12 bases between.

J is TRBJ1-4 and V is TRBV11-3; the match to TRBD1 covers 7 bases. There are 19 residues in the CDR3. Germline-derived CDR1 and CDR2 are SGHNT and YENEEA. With 4 bases clipped from V and 7 bases from J, the junction kept 21 bases outside the gene matches. The CDR3 reads CASSSDDREGFSRGEKLFF. Here the CDR3 DNA reads TGTGCCAGCAGCTCCGATGACAGGGAAGGTTTTTCCAGGGGTGAAAAACTGTTTTTT.

The CDR3 nucleotides read TGTGCCAGCAGCGCGGGACTAGCGGGAGGCACCGGGGAGCTGTTTTTT. Encoded protein: CASSAGLAGGTGELFF. The V gene is TRBV9, the J gene TRBJ2-2; 15 bases map to TRBD2. The CDR3 extends over 16 amino acids. After removal of 3 bases from V and 4 bases from J, the junction contained 1 base not matched to a gene. Germline lookup yields CDR1 SGDLS and CDR2 YYNGEE.

The V call is TRBV7-9, the J call TRBJ2-7; 7 nucleotides line up with TRBD1. Germline CDR1 reads SEHNR; CDR2 reads FQNEAQ (reference sequence). CDR3 size: 13 residues. Germline trimming cut 7 bases from V and 2 bases from J; bases unmatched to any gene: 5. The CDR3 sequence is CASTRTGPYEQYF. The DNA of the CDR3 is TGTGCCAGCACCCGGACAGGACCCTACGAGCAGTACTTC.

The gene calls are TRBV13 and TRBJ2-1, with D unclear. The ends were cut back, 5 bases at V and 5 bases at J, with 19 bases in the middle. Germline V gives CDR1 PRHDT, CDR2 FYEKMQ (reference sequence). The CDR3 covers 16 residues. The CDR3 region is CASSALVGGYHNEQFF. For the CDR3, the DNA is TGTGCCAGCAGCGCATTGGTGGGTGGGTACCACAATGAGCAGTTCTTC.

This clone appeared a single time. V and J are TRBV10-2 and TRBJ2-7, with 9 bases identical to TRBD1. Germline V gene sequence: CDR1 WSHSY, CDR2 SAAADI. The V segment lost 7 bases and the J segment 3 bases; nucleotides outside the gene matches: 4. This CDR3 spans 13 amino acids. The CDR3: CASNPTGGYEQYF. Written as DNA, the CDR3 is TGCGCCAGCAACCCGACAGGGGGCTACGAGCAGTACTTC.

The rearrangement joins TRBV5-4 to TRBJ2-5, with unresolved D. The ends were cut back, 1 base at V and 5 bases at J, with 12 bases in the middle. The CDR3 has 14 residues. Germline V gives CDR1 SGHNT, CDR2 YYREEE (reference sequence). CDR3 sequence: CASSLSYEGETQYF. CDR3 sequence (DNA): TGTGCCAGCAGCTTGAGCTACGAAGGGGAGACCCAGTACTTC.

The V and J genes are TRBV29-1 and TRBJ1-5; 8 bases are shared with TRBD1. CDR3 size: 13 residues. V dropped 4 bases and J dropped 6; count of bases not matched to a gene: 5. Germline loops: CDR1 SQVTM, CDR2 ANQGSEA. CDR3 nucleotides: TGCAGCGTTGTGACAGGGGATGGTCAGCCCCAGCATTTT. Protein sequence: CSVVTGDGQPQHF.

This clone was counted a single time. V is TRBV5-4 and J is TRBJ2-5; the D call may be TRBD1 or TRBD2 (5 bases each). The CDR3 extends over 16 amino acids. CDR1 is SGHNT, CDR2 YYREEE, per germline (reference sequence). The V end lost 4 bases, the J end lost 5 bases, and 21 bases lay between the germline ends. The CDR3 sequence: CASSPGTRKGRETQYF. DNA for the CDR3: TGTGCCAGCAGCCCGGGGACGCGAAAAGGCCGTGAGACCCAGTACTTC.

The chain has TRBV13 and TRBJ2-7, with D perhaps being TRBD1 or TRBD2 (5 bases each). V dropped 0 bases and J dropped 8 bases, with 11 bases sitting between them. The CDR3 runs 13 residues. CDR1 and CDR2 from the germline V gene are PRHDT and FYEKMQ (reference sequence). This CDR3 reads CASSLGGGTQQYF. CDR3 DNA sequence: TGTGCCAGCAGCTTAGGTGGGGGAACTCAGCAGTACTTC.

This clone came up once. J is TRBJ2-3 and V is TRBV27, with a possible D match to TRBD1 (6 bases). Trimming removed 5 bases at V and 1 base at J, with 16 bases between. The CDR3 runs to 16 residues. The germline CDR1 and CDR2 sequences are MNHEY and SMNVEV (reference sequence). The CDR3 DNA is TGTGCCAGCAGTATACAGGGCTTTTTGGGCACAGATACGCAGTATTTT. Translated, it gives CASSIQGFLGTDTQYF.